One and the same sample provided the 2 T cell receptor beta chains below, sequenced in a study of CD8 T cells in ankylosing spondylitis. TCRdb ran MiXCR on the 5' RACE reads and lists one entry per CDR3 protein. The sample includes about 800,000 distinct CDR3 sequences, 10% to 15% of them seen just once. The antigens of these receptors remain unknown. Overall study findings and caveats: Ankylosing spondylitis blood appeared to be characterized by a TCR beta motif of fewer than ten highly homologous variants.

The sequencing input was blood, either unsorted or a sorted T cell fraction (not recorded which). All receptors derive from a male donor with ankylosing spondylitis.

The chain joins TRBV6-1 to TRBJ2-6; D remains unclear. In germline, CDR1 is MNHNS, CDR2 SASEGT. The V end was cut by 8 bases, the J end by 1 base, with 9 bases between. This CDR3 has 14 amino acids. CDR3 loop: CASLSPSGANVLTF. CDR3 bases: TGTGCCAGCCTGTCCCCTTCTGGGGCCAACGTCCTGACTTTC.

This clonotype showed up just a few times. The CDR3 spells CAISGASDTQYF. The CDR3 coding sequence is TGTGCCATCAGTGGGGCCTCAGATACGCAGTATTTT. The chain combines TRBV10-3 with TRBJ2-3; D gene unclear. Germline V lookup: CDR1 ENHRY, CDR2 SYGVKD. With 4 bases removed from V and 4 bases from J, the gap between germline ends came to 6 bases. The CDR3 is made up of 12 amino acids.